The 7 T cell receptor beta chains given below trace back to one sample, sequenced in a study of CD8 T cells in ankylosing spondylitis. TCRdb redid the calling of the 5' RACE reads with MiXCR, one entry per CDR3 protein. This repertoire shows approximately 290,000 distinct CDR3 sequences, less than 25% found once; its top ten account for 3.5%. Specimen: blood, either unsorted or a sorted T cell fraction (not recorded which). All receptors derive from a female donor with ankylosing spondylitis or in good health (not recorded which).

V usage is TRBV19 and J usage is TRBJ2-3; TRBD2 aligns across 7 bases. V shed 6 bases and J 6 bases; nucleotides not matched to a gene: 9. Germline CDR1 is LNHDA and CDR2 is SQIVND (reference sequence). The CDR3 runs to 14 residues. The CDR3 DNA reads TGTGCCAGTAGGGCTAGCGGAAGCAGTGATACGCAGTATTTT. Encoded protein: CASRASGSSDTQYF.

Only a few counts were recorded for this clonotype. The genes are TRBV7-8 and TRBJ1-2, with D unresolved. Trimming removed 0 bases from V and 5 bases from J, with 10 bases in between. CDR3 size: 14 residues. Germline V gives CDR1 SGHVS, CDR2 FQNEAQ. The CDR3 region is CASSLARVEYGYTF. In DNA, the CDR3 is TGTGCCAGCAGCTTAGCGCGAGTTGAGTATGGCTACACCTTC.

The J gene is TRBJ1-5, the V gene TRBV28, with D possibly matching TRBD1 (5 bases). The CDR3 contains 16 residues. CDR1 is MDHEN and CDR2 is SYDVKM in the germline V gene. Between the trimmed V and J ends, which lost 2 bases and 2 bases, there was a span of 13 bases. The CDR3 loop reads CASSLEEGIGNQPQHF. The DNA for the CDR3 is TGTGCCAGCAGTTTAGAGGAGGGGATTGGCAATCAGCCCCAGCATTTT.

The V call is TRBV6-5, the J call TRBJ2-7; 7 bases match TRBD2. The CDR3 is made up of 14 amino acids. Germline loops: CDR1 MNHEY, CDR2 SVGAGI. Unmatched junction bases numbered 4, after V lost 2 bases and J lost 3 bases. The CDR3 sequence: CASSYRRGIYEQYF. The CDR3 DNA is TGTGCCAGCAGTTACCGGCGGGGGATCTACGAGCAGTACTTC.

This chain links TRBV5-1 with TRBJ1-1; D gene ambiguous. Germline lookup yields CDR1 SGHRS and CDR2 YFSETQ. This CDR3 has 15 residues. V lost 0 bases and J 1 base, leaving 10 bases between the germline ends. In nucleotides, the CDR3 is TGCGCCAGCAGCTTGGGCCCTTTGGGGAACACTGAAGCTTTCTTT. Residues: CASSLGPLGNTEAFF.

V usage is TRBV19 and J usage is TRBJ2-1; TRBD2 agrees at 12 bases. CDR1 LNHDA and CDR2 SQIVND come from the germline V gene (reference sequence). The CDR3 extends over 17 amino acids. The trim removed 7 bases at V and 2 bases at J, leaving 9 bases unmatched. The DNA for the CDR3 is TGTGCCAGTACCACCACCCGGACTAGCGGGGCCTACAATGAGCAGTTCTTC. It encodes CASTTTRTSGAYNEQFF.

Only a few counts were recorded for this clonotype. The chain has TRBV28 and TRBJ2-3; 9 bases align to TRBD1. CDR3 length: 13 residues. Unmatched junction bases numbered 5, after V lost 7 bases and J lost 6 bases. Per germline, CDR1 MDHEN and CDR2 SYDVKM. The CDR3 loop is CASKRDRVDTQYF. CDR3 DNA sequence: TGTGCCAGCAAAAGGGACAGGGTGGATACGCAGTATTTT.